The 15 T cell receptor beta chains listed next were all sequenced from one sample in a study of T cell responses to AZD1222 COVID-19 vaccine (dated by TCRdb to about 2021). Library construction relied on the immunoSEQ multiplex PCR assay. TCRdb's version of the immuneACCESS table is confined to in-frame rearrangements and falls short of the full clone set. An unresolved V gene accounts for under half of the shortfall where checked; the remainder is of unknown origin. The sample contains about 110,000 clones, about 90% of them found a single time. The top ten hold 22% of the sample. The sample's time point label, in plain terms: baseline before first vaccination. This specimen was peripheral blood, taken on day 0 of AZD1222 vaccination. These receptors were taken from an adult in good health.

Only a few counts were recorded for this clone. This chain uses TRBV11-2 with TRBJ2-2; no firm D call. V was clipped by 5 bases and J by 10 bases, with 14 bases between them. The CDR3 has 13 amino acids. Germline lookup yields CDR1 SGHAT and CDR2 FQNNGV. CDR3 DNA: TGTGCCAGCAGCAGCCTTCCGTCGGTGGAGCTGTTTTTT. Translated: CASSSLPSVELFF. The whole variable domain, remainder taken from reference TRBV11-2 and TRBJ2-2, is EAGVAQSPRYKIIEKRQSVAFWCNPISGHATLYWYQQILGQGPKLLIQFQNNGVVDDSQLPKDRFSAERLKGVDSTLKIQPAKLEDSAVYLCASSSLPSVELFFGEGSRLTVL.

The chain employs TRBV29-1 and TRBJ2-3; 11 nucleotides agree with TRBD1. V lost 6 bases and J lost 4; bases outside the gene matches: 9. The CDR3 runs 15 residues. From germline, CDR1 is SQVTM and CDR2 ANQGSEA. In DNA form, the CDR3 reads TGCAGCGTAAAGGACAGGGGGCGGTCGCCAGATACGCAGTATTTT. The encoded protein is CSVKDRGRSPDTQYF.

V usage is TRBV11-2 and J usage is TRBJ1-1, with 10 bases fitting TRBD1. Trimming took 5 bases from V and 3 from J; bases not matched to a gene: 9. In germline, CDR1 is SGHAT, CDR2 FQNNGV. The CDR3 consists of 16 residues. The CDR3: CASSPLLGQGDTEAFF. CDR3 DNA: TGTGCCAGCAGCCCCCTTTTAGGACAGGGGGACACTGAAGCTTTCTTT.

The J gene is TRBJ1-2, the V gene TRBV4-3; TRBD1 agrees at 9 bases. Losses at the gene ends were 0 bases for V and 8 bases for J; bases not matched to a gene: 7. Germline V CDR1 and CDR2: LGHNA, YSLEER. The CDR3 runs to 15 residues. The CDR3 spells CASSQDTQGARGYTF. Here the CDR3 DNA reads TGCGCCAGCAGCCAAGATACACAGGGGGCGAGAGGCTACACCTTC.

The V gene is TRBV19, the J gene TRBJ2-7, with unresolved D. The CDR3 has 15 residues. The ends were cut back, 4 bases at V and 4 bases at J, with 17 bases in the middle. The germline CDR1 and CDR2 sequences are LNHDA and SQIVND (reference sequence). Here the CDR3 reads CASSKDAAVGYEQYF. DNA of the CDR3: TGTGCCAGTAGTAAGGACGCGGCGGTAGGGTACGAGCAGTACTTC.

This clone was seen only once. The rearrangement joins TRBV4-3 to TRBJ2-1, with 7 positions matching TRBD2. V shed 4 bases and J 2 bases; nucleotides not matched to a gene: 11. The CDR3 totals 17 residues. Per the germline V gene, CDR1 is LGHNA and CDR2 is YSLEER. The CDR3 nucleotides are TGCGCCAGCAGCCTTCAACCAGCGGGGCCGACCTACAATGAGCAGTTCTTC. Translation: CASSLQPAGPTYNEQFF.

The chain carries TRBV5-1 and TRBJ2-1; maybe TRBD2 (6 bases). The germline V gene has CDR1 SGHRS and CDR2 YFSETQ. V was trimmed by 1 base and J by 7 bases, leaving 9 bases between them. The CDR3 length is 13 residues. The CDR3 bases are TGCGCCAGCAGCTTGTCCCGGGGGAATGAGCAGTTCTTC. Translating gives CASSLSRGNEQFF.

The rearrangement uses TRBV19 and TRBJ2-5; D gene uncertain. The CDR3 totals 14 residues. Trimming took 1 base from V and 4 from J, leaving 10 bases between them. In germline, CDR1 is LNHDA, CDR2 SQIVND (reference sequence). The CDR3 DNA follows: TGTGCCAGTAGTATAGTTTCTGGAATAGAGACCCAGTACTTC. Protein sequence: CASSIVSGIETQYF. Full variable domain (outside the CDR3, taken from reference TRBV19 and TRBJ2-5): DGGITQSPKYLFRKEGQNVTLSCEQNLNHDAMYWYRQDPGQGLRLIYYSQIVNDFQKGDIAEGYSVSREKKESFPLTVTSAQKNPTAFYLCASSIVSGIETQYFGPGTRLLVL.

The rearrangement uses TRBV15 and TRBJ2-3, with D possibly being TRBD1 (6 bases). CDR3 length: 15 amino acids. Germline CDR1 reads LNHNV; CDR2 reads YYDKDF (reference sequence). V was pared by 0 bases and J by 3 bases, with 10 bases between. The CDR3 sequence: CATSRDRTETDTQYF. The CDR3 DNA reads TGTGCCACCAGCAGAGATCGGACAGAGACAGATACGCAGTATTTT.

The gene calls are TRBV7-9 and TRBJ2-2; the D is unclear. The germline gives CDR1 SEHNR, CDR2 FQNEAQ (reference sequence). V was cut by 5 bases and J by 6 bases, with 19 bases left in between. This CDR3 region has 16 residues. CDR3 residues: CASSRAGLTEAGELFF. The CDR3 DNA is TGTGCCAGCAGCCGCGCCGGGCTAACTGAGGCCGGGGAGCTGTTTTTT. The full variable domain, with the rest looked up from reference TRBV7-9 and TRBJ2-2, is DTGVSQNPRHKITKRGQNVTFRCDPISEHNRLYWYRQTLGQGPEFLTYFQNEAQLEKSRLLSDRFSAERPKGSFSTLEIQRTEQGDSAMYLCASSRAGLTEAGELFFGEGSRLTVL.

CDR3 amino acids: CASSPTRTGNTGELFF. The CDR3 region has the DNA TGTGCCAGCAGCCCGACTCGGACCGGCAACACCGGGGAGCTGTTTTTT. The gene calls are TRBV5-8 and TRBJ2-2; unclear D gene. In germline, CDR1 is SGHTS, CDR2 YDEGEE. Trimming took 4 bases from V and 2 from J, leaving 15 bases between them. CDR3 length: 16 amino acids. Complete variable domain (other parts from reference TRBV5-8 and TRBJ2-2): EAGVTQSPTHLIKTRGQQATLRCSPISGHTSVYWYQQALGLGLQFLLWYDEGEERNRGNFPPRFSGRQFPNYSSELNVNALELEDSALYLCASSPTRTGNTGELFFGEGSRLTVL.

Only one count was recorded for this clone. CDR3 amino acids: CSVPVHRVSSYNEQFF. The CDR3 bases are TGCAGCGTTCCCGTTCACAGGGTTAGCTCCTACAATGAGCAGTTCTTC. The gene calls are TRBV29-1 and TRBJ2-1, with D possibly TRBD1 on 6 matching bases. CDR1 is SQVTM, CDR2 ANQGSEA, per germline. The V gene lost 5 bases and the J gene lost 0 bases, with 17 bases spanning the gap. The CDR3 contains 16 residues.

The chain couples TRBV7-6 to TRBJ1-3; D call uncertain. Germline CDR1 reads SGHVS; CDR2 reads FNYEAQ. This CDR3 region has 15 residues. Trimming stripped 3 bases from V and 0 bases from J, with 9 bases between. CDR3 in DNA: TGTGCCAGCAGCTTTTCGCAGCACTCTGGAAACACCATATATTTT. Translation: CASSFSQHSGNTIYF.

The chain joins TRBV7-2 to TRBJ2-2; TRBD1 matches 8 bases. Germline CDR1 SGHTA, CDR2 FQGNSA. V gave up 7 bases and J gave up 3 bases; unmatched junction bases: 4. This CDR3 is built from 14 residues. The CDR3 region is CASTRDRYTGELFF. In nucleotides, the CDR3 is TGTGCCAGCACCCGGGACAGGTACACCGGGGAGCTGTTTTTT. Using reference TRBV7-2 and TRBJ2-2 for the parts outside the CDR3, the full variable domain is GAGVSQSPSNKVTEKGKDVELRCDPISGHTALYWYRQSLGQGLEFLIYFQGNSAPDKSGLPSDRFSAERTGGSVSTLTIQRTQQEDSAVYLCASTRDRYTGELFFGEGSRLTVL.

The rearrangement uses TRBV6-5 and TRBJ1-6, with unresolved D. Germline V gene lookup returns CDR1 MNHEY and CDR2 SVGAGI. Trimming removed 5 bases at V and 9 bases at J, with 17 bases between. The CDR3 runs 15 residues. The CDR3 loop reads CASSPGFTESSPLHF. CDR3 nucleotides: TGTGCCAGCAGTCCGGGGTTCACAGAGAGTTCACCCCTCCACTTT.